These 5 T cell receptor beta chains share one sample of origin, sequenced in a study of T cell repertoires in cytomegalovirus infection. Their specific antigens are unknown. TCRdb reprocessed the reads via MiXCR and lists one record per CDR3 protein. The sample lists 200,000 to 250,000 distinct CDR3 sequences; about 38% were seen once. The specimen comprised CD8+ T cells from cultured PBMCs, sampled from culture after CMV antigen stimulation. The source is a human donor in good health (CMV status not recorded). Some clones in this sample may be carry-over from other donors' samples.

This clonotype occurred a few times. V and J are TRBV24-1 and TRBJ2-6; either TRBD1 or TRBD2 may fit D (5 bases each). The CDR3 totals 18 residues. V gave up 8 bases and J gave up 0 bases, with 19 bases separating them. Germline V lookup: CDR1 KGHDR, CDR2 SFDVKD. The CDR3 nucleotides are TGTGCCACCATTCAGGGAGAGGCTCTCTTCTCTGGGGCCAACGTCCTGACTTTC. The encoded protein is CATIQGEALFSGANVLTF.

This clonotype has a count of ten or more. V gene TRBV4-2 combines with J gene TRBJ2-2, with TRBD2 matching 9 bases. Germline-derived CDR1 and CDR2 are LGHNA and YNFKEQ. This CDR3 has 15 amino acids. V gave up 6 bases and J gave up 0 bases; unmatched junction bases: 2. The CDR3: CASRLAGSNTGELFF. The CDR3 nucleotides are TGTGCCAGCAGACTAGCGGGTTCGAACACCGGGGAGCTGTTTTTT.

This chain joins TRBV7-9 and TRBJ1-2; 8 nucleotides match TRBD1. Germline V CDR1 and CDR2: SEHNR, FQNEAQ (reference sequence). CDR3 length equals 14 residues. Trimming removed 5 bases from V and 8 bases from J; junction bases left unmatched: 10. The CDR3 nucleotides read TGTGCCAGCAGCGACGCCGGACAGGGTAGAGGCTACACCTTC. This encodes CASSDAGQGRGYTF.

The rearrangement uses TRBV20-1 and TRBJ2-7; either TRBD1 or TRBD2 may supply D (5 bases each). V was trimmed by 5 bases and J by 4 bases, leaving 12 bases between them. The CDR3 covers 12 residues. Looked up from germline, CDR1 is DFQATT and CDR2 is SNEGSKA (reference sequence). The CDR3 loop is CSARRGEYEQYF. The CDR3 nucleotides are TGCAGTGCTCGACGGGGCGAGTACGAGCAGTACTTC.

The CDR3 nucleotides read TGTGCCAGCAGCCAAGGATCAGGGGCTGAGGGCAATCAGCCCCAGCATTTT. Residues: CASSQGSGAEGNQPQHF. This chain joins TRBV4-2 and TRBJ1-5; D might be TRBD1 (6 bases). Germline CDR1 reads LGHNA; CDR2 reads YNFKEQ. The CDR3 is 17 residues long. V shed 1 base and J shed 2 bases, with 15 bases lying between them.